Below, 31 T cell receptor beta chains from the same sample are listed, as sequenced in a study of human T cells and chemical hapten exposure. Individual cDNA molecules in this library carried unique molecular identifiers. MiXCR, applied by TCRdb to the reads, yields one record per CDR3 protein. Among about 160 distinct CDR3 sequences listed, 50% to 70% were seen once. Treatment: therapeutic diphenylcyclopropenone sensitization with weekly scalp DPC. The specimen comprised whole blood, sampled before DPC sensitization or 2, 6, or about 24 weeks after (not recorded which). The receptors shown here come from an adult with alopecia areata. Some clones in this sample may be carry-over from other donors' samples. This table probably holds off-target reads from a library built for another chain.

The V gene is TRBV12-3 or TRBV12-4, the J gene TRBJ2-1; 9 bases fit TRBD2. J gave up 6 bases and V 1 base, and 4 bases lay outside the gene matches. This CDR3 region has 15 residues. The CDR3 DNA reads TGTGCCAGCAGTTTAGTAGCGGGAGCGGGCAATGAGCAGTTCTTC. As protein: CASSLVAGAGNEQFF.

This clonotype was seen a handful of times. The V gene is TRBV29-1, the J gene TRBJ2-5; tentatively, D is TRBD1 (6 bases). The CDR3 is 12 residues long. Per germline, CDR1 SQVTM and CDR2 ANQGSEA. The V end lost 6 bases, the J end lost 4 bases, and 12 bases lay between the germline ends. The CDR3 loop is CSVQGSTETQYF. In DNA form, the CDR3 reads TGCAGCGTACAGGGTTCGACAGAGACCCAGTACTTC.

This chain uses TRBV6-5 with TRBJ2-7; 7 bases agree with TRBD1. This CDR3 region has 14 residues. The V gene's germline CDR1 is MNHEY and CDR2 SVGAGI. V was pared by 5 bases and J by 4 bases, with 8 bases of the junction left unmatched. CDR3 region: CASSTGEGSYEQYF. For the CDR3, the DNA is TGTGCCAGCAGTACAGGGGAAGGTTCGTACGAGCAGTACTTC.

The chain couples TRBV5-4 to TRBJ1-2, with a possible D match to TRBD1 (5 bases). CDR3 size: 13 residues. Germline lookup yields CDR1 SGHNT and CDR2 YYREEE (reference sequence). The V end was cut by 0 bases, the J end by 7 bases, with 10 bases between. The CDR3 DNA sequence: TGTGCCAGCAGCTTGGAAGGGGCTGGTGGCTACACCTTC. Residues: CASSLEGAGGYTF.

V is TRBV9 and J is TRBJ2-2, with D perhaps TRBD2 (5 bases). With 0 bases removed from V and 4 bases from J, the gap between germline ends came to 13 bases. CDR1 is SGDLS and CDR2 is YYNGEE in the germline V gene. The CDR3 has 16 amino acids. For the CDR3, the DNA is TGTGCCAGCAGCGTAGGTGGACTCCAACTCACCGGGGAGCTGTTTTTT. It encodes CASSVGGLQLTGELFF. The full variable domain, in which reference TRBV9 and TRBJ2-2 provide the parts outside the CDR3, is DSGVTQTPKHLITATGQRVTLRCSPRSGDLSVYWYQQSLDQGLQFLIQYYNGEERAKGNILERFSAQQFPDLHSELNLSSLELGDSALYFCASSVGGLQLTGELFFGEGSRLTVL.

This clonotype has just a few counts. The V and J genes are TRBV29-1 and TRBJ2-1; 9 bases align to TRBD1. Germline assignment: CDR1 SQVTM and CDR2 ANQGSEA. With 2 bases clipped from V and 8 bases from J, the junction kept 7 bases outside the gene matches. This CDR3 has 14 amino acids. CDR3 in amino acids: CSVEKGTGSDEQFF. CDR3 DNA: TGCAGCGTTGAAAAGGGGACAGGGAGCGATGAGCAGTTCTTC.

V is TRBV20-1 and J is TRBJ2-7; a weak D match, TRBD2 (7 bases). This CDR3 has 12 residues. V lost 3 bases, J lost 3 bases, and 9 bases lay in between. The germline V gene encodes CDR1 DFQATT and CDR2 SNEGSKA (reference sequence). The CDR3 spells CSASGGHYEQYF. CDR3 sequence (DNA): TGCAGTGCTAGCGGGGGGCACTACGAGCAGTACTTC.

This clonotype showed up just a few times. The V and J genes are TRBV27 and TRBJ2-1; TRBD2 is a possible D gene (5 bases). The ends were cut back, 5 bases at V and 7 bases at J, with 24 bases in the middle. The CDR3 contains 17 residues. Germline values: CDR1 MNHEY, CDR2 SMNVEV (reference sequence). CDR3: CASSPPPSGRWGNEQFF. Here the CDR3 DNA reads TGTGCCAGCAGTCCCCCCCCCAGCGGCAGATGGGGAAATGAGCAGTTCTTC.

For this clonotype: The CDR3 ends on some other residue instead of the conserved phenylalanine or tryptophan, so this is likely a read error. The rearrangement uses TRBV29-1 and TRBJ2-3; D not certain. Germline V lookup: CDR1 SQVTM, CDR2 ANQGSEA. The CDR3 has 11 amino acids. Trimming stripped 6 bases from V and 2 bases from J, with 6 bases between. The CDR3 DNA follows: TGCAGCGTCGCCCTCACAGATACGCAGTATTCT. This sequence encodes CSVALTDTQYS.

This rearrangement joins TRBV12-3 or TRBV12-4 to TRBJ2-1; D gene uncertain. V was clipped by 5 bases and J by 11 bases, with 13 bases between them. The CDR3 has 12 amino acids. CDR3 sequence (DNA): TGTGCCAGCAGTCCTCCCTTGAAGAAGCAGTTCTTC. It yields the protein CASSPPLKKQFF.

The chain joins TRBV7-2 to TRBJ2-2; TRBD2 aligns across 9 bases. The J segment lost 2 bases and the V segment lost 5 bases, leaving 9 bases of the junction unmatched. The CDR3 is made up of 17 amino acids. CDR1 is SGHTA and CDR2 is FQGNSA in the germline V gene. The CDR3 nucleotides are TGTGCCAGCAGCCGACGAGCGGGGGGATTAAACACCGGGGAGCTGTTTTTT. It translates to CASSRRAGGLNTGELFF. The full variable domain, its missing parts supplied by reference TRBV7-2 and TRBJ2-2, is GAGVSQSPSNKVTEKGKDVELRCDPISGHTALYWYRQSLGQGLEFLIYFQGNSAPDKSGLPSDRFSAERTGGSVSTLTIQRTQQEDSAVYLCASSRRAGGLNTGELFFGEGSRLTVL.

The chain uses TRBV9 and TRBJ2-1, with 10 bases lining up with TRBD1. Germline-derived CDR1 and CDR2 are SGDLS and YYNGEE. CDR3 length equals 14 residues. Trimming took 3 bases from V and 9 from J; bases not matched to a gene: 6. CDR3: CASSAGQGMGEQFF. The CDR3 DNA is TGTGCCAGCAGCGCGGGACAGGGGATGGGTGAGCAGTTCTTC.

This clonotype was seen just once. V and J are TRBV10-3 and TRBJ2-7; 10 positions agree with TRBD2. V gave up 10 bases and J gave up 2 bases; unmatched junction bases: 8. Germline values: CDR1 ENHRY, CDR2 SYGVKD. The CDR3 extends over 14 amino acids. The CDR3 is CASTTSGTTYEQYF. The CDR3 DNA reads as TGTGCCAGCACCACTAGCGGGACCACCTACGAGCAGTACTTC.

The chain is built from TRBV6-6 and TRBJ2-7; 8 bases are a match to TRBD2. The CDR3 contains 14 residues. V lost 6 bases and J lost 2; bases outside the gene matches: 6. Germline loops: CDR1 MNHNY, CDR2 SVGAGI (reference sequence). In DNA, the CDR3 is TGTGCCAGCAGGCGACTAGCGCCCGCCTACGAGCAGTACTTC. Its protein is CASRRLAPAYEQYF.

This clonotype was counted a few times. V gene TRBV5-1 combines with J gene TRBJ2-3; D not resolved. This CDR3 is 13 amino acids long. The V gene's germline CDR1 is SGHRS and CDR2 YFSETQ. V was shortened by 3 bases and J by 1 base, with 6 bases between the two germline ends. The CDR3 loop is CASSSYGTDTQYF. CDR3 bases: TGCGCCAGCAGCTCGTATGGCACAGATACGCAGTATTTT.

The chain has TRBV6-2 or TRBV6-3 and TRBJ2-3, with D unclear. Germline values: CDR1 MNHEY, CDR2 SVGEGT. The CDR3 contains 12 residues. The V end lost 4 bases, the J end lost 1 base, and 3 bases lay between the germline ends. The CDR3 DNA is TGTGCCAGCAGTTTCGGCACAGATACGCAGTATTTT. This sequence encodes CASSFGTDTQYF.

The chain has TRBV27 and TRBJ1-4; TRBD1 might be the D (6 bases). With 6 bases removed from V and 7 bases from J, the gap between germline ends came to 15 bases. Germline CDR1 reads MNHEY; CDR2 reads SMNVEV (reference sequence). This CDR3 comprises 14 residues. The DNA for the CDR3 is TGTGCCAGCAGCTTACAGGGACGAGGTGAAAAACTGTTTTTT. It specifies CASSLQGRGEKLFF. The full variable domain, rest sourced from reference TRBV27 and TRBJ1-4, is EAQVTQNPRYLITVTGKKLTVTCSQNMNHEYMSWYRQDPGLGLRQIYYSMNVEVTDKGDVPEGYKVSRKEKRNFPLILESPSPNQTSLYFCASSLQGRGEKLFFGSGTQLSVL.

This chain joins TRBV12-5 and TRBJ2-4; maybe TRBD2 (6 bases). CDR3 length: 15 amino acids. V was cut by 3 bases and J by 8 bases, with 17 bases left in between. Germline CDR1 LGHNT, CDR2 FRNRAP. The CDR3 nucleotides are TGTGCTAGTGGTTTAGGCTCAGGGCCGGGAGACATTCAGTACTTC. This sequence encodes CASGLGSGPGDIQYF.

The CDR3 sequence: CASITGGTTSGYTF. Here the CDR3 DNA reads TGTGCCAGTATTACAGGCGGAACTACGTCCGGCTACACCTTC. J is TRBJ1-2 and V is TRBV10-3; D perhaps matches TRBD1 (5 bases). V lost 10 bases and J 8 bases, leaving 23 bases between the germline ends. The germline CDR1 and CDR2 sequences are ENHRY and SYGVKD. The CDR3 has 14 residues.

This chain uses TRBV9 with TRBJ2-7; the D gene is possibly TRBD2 (5 bases). The V end was cut by 0 bases, the J end by 4 bases, with 11 bases between. CDR1 and CDR2 from the germline V gene are SGDLS and YYNGEE. The CDR3 has 14 residues. CDR3 sequence: CASSVGPREYEQYF. The CDR3 DNA reads as TGTGCCAGCAGCGTAGGCCCACGGGAATACGAGCAGTACTTC.

This clonotype showed up just once. The chain is built from TRBV4-3 and TRBJ2-4; a weak D match, TRBD2 (5 bases). The CDR3 runs 12 residues. V lost 5 bases to trimming and J lost 16 bases, with 18 bases between them. Germline V CDR1 and CDR2: LGHNA, YSLEER. CDR3: CASSRGSGALYF. The CDR3 nucleotides are TGCGCCAGCAGCAGAGGGAGCGGTGCATTATACTTC.

The genes are TRBV29-1 and TRBJ1-3; maybe TRBD1 (6 bases). Germline CDR1 reads SQVTM; CDR2 reads ANQGSEA. The V end was cut by 4 bases, the J end by 2 bases, with 12 bases between. This CDR3 has 14 amino acids. The DNA for the CDR3 is TGCAGCGTTGCCCCTACAGGGCCTGGAAACACCATATATTTT. Translating it yields CSVAPTGPGNTIYF. Drawing the rest from reference TRBV29-1 and TRBJ1-3, the complete variable domain is SAVISQKPSRDICQRGTSLTIQCQVDSQVTMMFWYRQQPGQSLTLIATANQGSEATYESGFVIDKFPISRPNLTFSTLTVSNMSPEDSSIYLCSVAPTGPGNTIYFGEGSWLTVV.

This clonotype has a single count. The rearrangement joins TRBV6-6 to TRBJ2-5; D is tentatively TRBD1 or TRBD2 (5 bases each). Between the trimmed V and J ends, which lost 2 bases and 5 bases, there was a span of 12 bases. CDR3 length: 14 residues. Germline CDR1 reads MNHNY; CDR2 reads SVGAGI (reference sequence). DNA of the CDR3: TGTGCCAGCAGTTACGGGACGCTGGCTGAGACCCAGTACTTC. It yields the protein CASSYGTLAETQYF.

This chain joins TRBV29-1 and TRBJ2-1; the D call may be TRBD1 or TRBD2 (5 bases each). The CDR3 sequence is 11 residues long. The germline V gene encodes CDR1 SQVTM and CDR2 ANQGSEA. The V and J ends lost 7 bases and 9 bases respectively, with 13 bases between them. CDR3 sequence reads: CSARDLSEQFF. CDR3 DNA: TGCAGCGCCAGGGACCTCAGTGAGCAGTTCTTC.

Regarding this clonotype: The junction differs from germline at one of its ends, possibly a read error. V is TRBV4-2 and J is TRBJ2-2, with 9 positions matching TRBD2. Germline V gene lookup returns CDR1 LGHNA and CDR2 YNFKEQ. This CDR3 contains 18 residues. CDR3 region: CASSQTVVASGATEELFF. CDR3 DNA sequence: TGTGCCAGCAGCCAAACTGTCGTGGCTAGCGGGGCCACCGAGGAGCTGTTTTTT.

The genes are TRBV6-1 and TRBJ2-5; D possibly corresponds to TRBD1 (6 bases). CDR1 and CDR2 (germline): MNHNS, SASEGT. V lost 3 bases and J lost 10, with 18 bases in between. CDR3 length: 14 amino acids. CDR3: CASSDWGPARGQYF. In DNA, the CDR3 is TGTGCCAGCAGTGACTGGGGGCCTGCAAGGGGCCAGTACTTC.

The rearrangement links TRBV5-8 to TRBJ2-3; D tentatively fits TRBD1 or TRBD2 (5 bases each). The germline V gene encodes CDR1 SGHTS and CDR2 YDEGEE. This CDR3 region has 14 residues. V was shortened by 0 bases and J by 4 bases, with 9 bases between the two germline ends. This CDR3 reads CASSLVWGSDTQYF. CDR3 nucleotide sequence: TGTGCCAGCAGCTTGGTATGGGGGTCAGATACGCAGTATTTT.

The J gene is TRBJ1-4, the V gene TRBV10-1; no reliable D call. The germline V gene has CDR1 WNHNN and CDR2 SYGVQD (reference sequence). The CDR3 spans 13 residues. The V end lost 4 bases, the J end lost 7 bases, and 10 bases lay between the germline ends. The CDR3 loop reads CASSAALGEKLFF. CDR3 nucleotide sequence: TGCGCCAGCAGTGCTGCGTTGGGTGAAAAACTGTTTTTT.

This chain links TRBV5-6 with TRBJ1-5; 7 bases fit TRBD1. Germline V gene data show CDR1 as SGHDT and CDR2 as YYEEEE. The CDR3 has 15 amino acids. Trimming cost V 0 bases and J 4 bases; bases outside gene matches: 4. CDR3 coding DNA: TGTGCCAGCAGCTTGGTGGGCAGGGGGAATCAGCCCCAGCATTTT. Protein sequence: CASSLVGRGNQPQHF.

Only a few counts were recorded for this clonotype. The V call is TRBV7-2, the J call TRBJ2-3; D remains ambiguous. Germline V gene sequence: CDR1 SGHTA, CDR2 FQGNSA. V was cut by 1 base and J by 4 bases, with 6 bases left in between. The CDR3 consists of 13 residues. This CDR3 reads CASSLGRPDTQYF. The CDR3 nucleotides are TGTGCCAGCAGCTTAGGTCGACCAGATACGCAGTATTTT. The full variable domain, with the rest looked up from reference TRBV7-2 and TRBJ2-3, is GAGVSQSPSNKVTEKGKDVELRCDPISGHTALYWYRQSLGQGLEFLIYFQGNSAPDKSGLPSDRFSAERTGGSVSTLTIQRTQQEDSAVYLCASSLGRPDTQYFGPGTRLTVL.

The genes are TRBV11-2 and TRBJ2-3; D is uncertain. V gave up 6 bases and J gave up 2 bases, with 12 bases separating them. The CDR3 contains 14 residues. CDR1 is SGHAT, CDR2 FQNNGV, per germline. The CDR3 nucleotides are TGTGCCAGCAGATGGACCAAGCTCACAGATACGCAGTATTTT. Translation: CASRWTKLTDTQYF.